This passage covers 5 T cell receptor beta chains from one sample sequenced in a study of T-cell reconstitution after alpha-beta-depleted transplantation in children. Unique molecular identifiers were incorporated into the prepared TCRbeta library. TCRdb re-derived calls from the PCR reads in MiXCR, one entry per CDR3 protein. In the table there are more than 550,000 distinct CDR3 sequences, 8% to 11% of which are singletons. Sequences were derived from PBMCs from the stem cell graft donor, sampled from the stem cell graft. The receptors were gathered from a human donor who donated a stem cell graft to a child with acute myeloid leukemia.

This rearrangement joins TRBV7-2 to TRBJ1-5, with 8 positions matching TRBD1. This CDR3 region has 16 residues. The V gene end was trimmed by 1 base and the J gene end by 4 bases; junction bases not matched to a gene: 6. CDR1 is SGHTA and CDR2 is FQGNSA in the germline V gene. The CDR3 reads CASSLGRGLGNQPQHF. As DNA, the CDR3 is TGTGCCAGCAGCTTAGGCAGGGGGCTTGGAAATCAGCCCCAGCATTTT.

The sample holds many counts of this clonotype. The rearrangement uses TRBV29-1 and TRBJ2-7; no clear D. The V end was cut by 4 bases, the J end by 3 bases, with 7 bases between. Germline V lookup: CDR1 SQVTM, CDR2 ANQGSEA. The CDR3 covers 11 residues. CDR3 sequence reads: CSVALIYEQYF. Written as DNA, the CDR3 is TGCAGCGTTGCGCTAATCTACGAGCAGTACTTC.

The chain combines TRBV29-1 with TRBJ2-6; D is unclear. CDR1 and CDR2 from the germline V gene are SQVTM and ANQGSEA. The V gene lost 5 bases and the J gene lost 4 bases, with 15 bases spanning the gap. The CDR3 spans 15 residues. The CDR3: CSVSRPEWGANVLTF. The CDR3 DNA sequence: TGCAGCGTTTCCAGACCCGAATGGGGGGCCAACGTCCTGACTTTC.

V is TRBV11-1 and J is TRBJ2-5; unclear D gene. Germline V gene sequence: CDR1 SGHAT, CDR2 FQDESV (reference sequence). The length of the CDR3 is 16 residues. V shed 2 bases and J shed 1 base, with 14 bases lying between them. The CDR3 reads CASSLWQASGQETQYF. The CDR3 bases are TGTGCCAGCAGCTTATGGCAGGCATCCGGCCAAGAGACCCAGTACTTC. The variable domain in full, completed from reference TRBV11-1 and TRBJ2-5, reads EAEVAQSPRYKITEKSQAVAFWCDPISGHATLYWYRQILGQGPELLVQFQDESVVDDSQLPKDRFSAERLKGVDSTLKIQPAELGDSAMYLCASSLWQASGQETQYFGPGTRLLVL.

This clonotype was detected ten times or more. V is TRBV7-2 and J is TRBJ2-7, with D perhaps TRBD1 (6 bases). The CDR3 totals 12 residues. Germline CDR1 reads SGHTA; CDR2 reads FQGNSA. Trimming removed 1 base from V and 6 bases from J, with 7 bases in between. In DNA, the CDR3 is TGTGCCAGCAGCTTAGGCAGGGGCGAGCAGTACTTC. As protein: CASSLGRGEQYF.